This TCR beta chain was identified in a study of technical replicates of blood from a handful of donors. Produced via immunoSEQ multiplex PCR; TCRdb's table is partial and in-frame only. Altogether 80,000 to 100,000 clones are present, just over 90% being singletons, with the ten largest covering around 0.3%. Germline values: CDR1 GTSNPN, CDR2 SVGIG (reference sequence). The CDR3 is 12 amino acids. V shed 0 bases and J shed 7 bases, with 6 bases lying between them. Material: T cells isolated from PBMCs. The chain joins TRBV30 to TRBJ2-2; D gene uncertain. The clonotype comes from a human donor in good health. The CDR3 is CAWSVRFGELFF. CDR3 DNA: TGTGCCTGGAGTGTACGGTTCGGGGAGCTGTTTTTT.